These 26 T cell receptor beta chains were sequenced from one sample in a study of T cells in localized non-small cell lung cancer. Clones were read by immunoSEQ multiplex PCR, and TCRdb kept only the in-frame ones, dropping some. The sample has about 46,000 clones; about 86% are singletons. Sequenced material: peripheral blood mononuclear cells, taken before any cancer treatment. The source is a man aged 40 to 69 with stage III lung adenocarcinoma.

DNA of the CDR3: TGTGCCAGTAGTAAGGACAGCCTGAGAACCGGAAACACCATATATTTT. Amino acids: CASSKDSLRTGNTIYF. This sequence joins TRBV19 and TRBJ1-3; D is possibly TRBD1 (6 bases). Trimming removed 4 bases at V and 4 bases at J, with 17 bases between. This CDR3 is 16 amino acids long. Germline values: CDR1 LNHDA, CDR2 SQIVND (reference sequence).

The CDR3 nucleotides read TGTGCCAGCAAGCTTACTAGCACAGATACGCAGTATTTT. It translates to CASKLTSTDTQYF. The chain recombines TRBV6-1 with TRBJ2-3, with D hard to call. The germline CDR1 and CDR2 sequences are MNHNS and SASEGT. This CDR3 comprises 13 residues. Deletions cut 7 bases from V and 0 bases from J, with 8 bases between.

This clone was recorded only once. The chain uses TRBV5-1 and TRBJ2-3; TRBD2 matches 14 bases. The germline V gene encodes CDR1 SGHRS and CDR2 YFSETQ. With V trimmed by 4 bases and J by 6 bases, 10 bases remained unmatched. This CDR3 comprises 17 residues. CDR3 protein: CASSAGTSGGIMDTQYF. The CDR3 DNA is TGCGCCAGCAGCGCTGGGACTAGCGGGGGTATCATGGATACGCAGTATTTT. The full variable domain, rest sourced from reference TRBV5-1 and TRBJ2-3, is KAGVTQTPRYLIKTRGQQVTLSCSPISGHRSVSWYQQTPGQGLQFLFEYFSETQRNKGNFPGRFSGRQFSNSRSEMNVSTLELGDSALYLCASSAGTSGGIMDTQYFGPGTRLTVL.

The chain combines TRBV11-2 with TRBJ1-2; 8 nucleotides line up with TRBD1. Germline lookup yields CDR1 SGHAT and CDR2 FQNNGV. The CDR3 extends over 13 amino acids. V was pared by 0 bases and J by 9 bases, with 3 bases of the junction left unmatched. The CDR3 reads CASSLERTGSYTF. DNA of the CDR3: TGTGCCAGCAGCTTAGAACGGACAGGGAGCTACACCTTC.

The chain's CDR3 is CASRVRQGVQPQHF. The DNA of the CDR3 is TGTGCCAGCAGGGTTAGACAGGGCGTTCAGCCCCAGCATTTT. The V and J genes are TRBV2 and TRBJ1-5, with 7 bases fitting TRBD1. J was trimmed by 6 bases and V by 6 bases; bases with no gene match: 8. This CDR3 is 14 amino acids long. CDR1 SNHLY and CDR2 FYNNEI come from the germline V gene. The variable domain in full, with the rest retrieved from reference TRBV2 and TRBJ1-5, is EPEVTQTPSHQVTQMGQEVILRCVPISNHLYFYWYRQILGQKVEFLVSFYNNEISEKSEIFDDQFSVERPDGSNFTLKIRSTKLEDSAMYFCASRVRQGVQPQHFGDGTRLSIL.

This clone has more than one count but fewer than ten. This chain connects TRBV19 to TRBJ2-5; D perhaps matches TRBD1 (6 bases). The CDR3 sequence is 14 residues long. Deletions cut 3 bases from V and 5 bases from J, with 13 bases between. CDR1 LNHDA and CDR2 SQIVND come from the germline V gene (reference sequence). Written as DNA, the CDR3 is TGTGCCAGTAGTATGGGGAGACAGGCGGAGACCCAGTACTTC. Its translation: CASSMGRQAETQYF.

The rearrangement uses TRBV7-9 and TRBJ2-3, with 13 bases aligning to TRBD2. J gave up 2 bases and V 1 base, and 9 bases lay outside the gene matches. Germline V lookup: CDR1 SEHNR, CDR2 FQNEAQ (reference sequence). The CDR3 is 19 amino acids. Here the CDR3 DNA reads TGTGCCAGCAGCTTAGGCACTTGGACTAGCGGGGGATACACAGATACGCAGTATTTT. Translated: CASSLGTWTSGGYTDTQYF.

In nucleotides, the CDR3 is TGTGCCACCAGCAGAGACAGGCTGTTACAGTACTTC. Translation gives CATSRDRLLQYF. The chain joins TRBV15 to TRBJ2-7; no clear D. The germline CDR1 and CDR2 sequences are LNHNV and YYDKDF (reference sequence). V gave up 0 bases and J gave up 10 bases, with 10 bases separating them. The CDR3 consists of 12 residues.

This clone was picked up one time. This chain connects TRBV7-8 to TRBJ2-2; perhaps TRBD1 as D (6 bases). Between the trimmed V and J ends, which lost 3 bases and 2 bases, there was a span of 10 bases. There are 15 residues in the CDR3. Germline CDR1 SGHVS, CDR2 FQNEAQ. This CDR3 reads CASSLYRANTGELFF. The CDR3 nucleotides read TGTGCCAGCAGCTTGTACAGGGCCAACACCGGGGAGCTGTTTTTT.

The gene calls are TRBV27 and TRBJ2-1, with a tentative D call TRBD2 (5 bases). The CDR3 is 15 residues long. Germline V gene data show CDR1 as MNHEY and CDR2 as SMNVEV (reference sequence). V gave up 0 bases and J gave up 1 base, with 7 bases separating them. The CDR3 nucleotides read TGTGCCAGCAGTTTATCGACGGGGTCCTACAATGAGCAGTTCTTC. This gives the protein CASSLSTGSYNEQFF.

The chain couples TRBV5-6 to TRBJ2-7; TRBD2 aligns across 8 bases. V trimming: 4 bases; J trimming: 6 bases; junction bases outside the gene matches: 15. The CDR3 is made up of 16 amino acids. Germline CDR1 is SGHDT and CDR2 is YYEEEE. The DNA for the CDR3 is TGTGCCAGCAGCGGACTAACCGGGACTAGAGTTGCCGAGCAGTACTTC. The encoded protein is CASSGLTGTRVAEQYF.

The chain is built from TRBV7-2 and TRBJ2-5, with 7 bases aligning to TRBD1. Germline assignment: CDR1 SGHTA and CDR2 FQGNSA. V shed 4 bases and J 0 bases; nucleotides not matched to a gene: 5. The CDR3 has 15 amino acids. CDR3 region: CASSSGQANQETQYF. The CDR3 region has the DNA TGTGCCAGCAGCTCAGGACAGGCCAACCAAGAGACCCAGTACTTC.

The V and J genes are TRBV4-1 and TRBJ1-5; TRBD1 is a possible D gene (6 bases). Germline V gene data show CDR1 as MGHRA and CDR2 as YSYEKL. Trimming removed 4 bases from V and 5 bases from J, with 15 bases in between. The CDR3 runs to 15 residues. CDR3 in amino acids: CASSPGGGDYQPQHF. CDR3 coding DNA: TGCGCCAGCAGCCCTGGAGGGGGGGATTATCAGCCCCAGCATTTT.

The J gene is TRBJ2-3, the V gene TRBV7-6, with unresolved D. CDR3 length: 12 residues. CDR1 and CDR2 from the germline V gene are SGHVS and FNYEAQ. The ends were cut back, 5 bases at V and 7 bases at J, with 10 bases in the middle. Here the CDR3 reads CASSPNAHTQYF. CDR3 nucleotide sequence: TGTGCCAGCAGCCCAAATGCCCATACGCAGTATTTT. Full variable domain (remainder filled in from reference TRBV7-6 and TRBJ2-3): GAGVSQSPRYKVTKRGQDVALRCDPISGHVSLYWYRQALGQGPEFLTYFNYEAQQDKSGLPNDRFSAERPEGSISTLTIQRTEQRDSAMYRCASSPNAHTQYFGPGTRLTVL.

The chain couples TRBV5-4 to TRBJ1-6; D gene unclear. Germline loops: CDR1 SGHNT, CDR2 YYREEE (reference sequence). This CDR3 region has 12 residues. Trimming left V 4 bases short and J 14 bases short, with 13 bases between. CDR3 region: CASSPISGSLHF. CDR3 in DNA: TGTGCCAGCAGCCCTATATCCGGATCCCTCCACTTT.

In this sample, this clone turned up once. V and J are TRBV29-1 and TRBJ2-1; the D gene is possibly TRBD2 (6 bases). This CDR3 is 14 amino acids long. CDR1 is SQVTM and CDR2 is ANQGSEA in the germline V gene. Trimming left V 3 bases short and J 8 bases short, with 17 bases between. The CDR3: CSVDRAGGGYEQFF. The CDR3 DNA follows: TGCAGCGTTGACAGGGCGGGTGGGGGGTATGAGCAGTTCTTC.

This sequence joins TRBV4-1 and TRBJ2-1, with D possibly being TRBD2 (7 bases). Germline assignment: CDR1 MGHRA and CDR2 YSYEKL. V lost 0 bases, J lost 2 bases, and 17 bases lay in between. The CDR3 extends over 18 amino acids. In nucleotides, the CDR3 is TGCGCCAGCAGCCAAGAAGGGAGGGGGACGGGGGCCTACAATGAGCAGTTCTTC. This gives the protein CASSQEGRGTGAYNEQFF.

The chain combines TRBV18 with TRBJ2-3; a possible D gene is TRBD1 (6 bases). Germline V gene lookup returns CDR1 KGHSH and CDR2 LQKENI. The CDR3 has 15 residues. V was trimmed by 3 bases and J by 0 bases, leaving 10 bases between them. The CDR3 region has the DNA TGTGCCAGCTCACCCGGACAGCGAAGCACAGATACGCAGTATTTT. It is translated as CASSPGQRSTDTQYF.

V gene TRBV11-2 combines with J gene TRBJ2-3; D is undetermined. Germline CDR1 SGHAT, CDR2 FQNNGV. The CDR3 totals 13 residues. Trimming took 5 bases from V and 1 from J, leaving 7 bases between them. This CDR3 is CASSALGTDTQYF. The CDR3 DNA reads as TGTGCCAGCAGCGCCCTCGGCACAGATACGCAGTATTTT.

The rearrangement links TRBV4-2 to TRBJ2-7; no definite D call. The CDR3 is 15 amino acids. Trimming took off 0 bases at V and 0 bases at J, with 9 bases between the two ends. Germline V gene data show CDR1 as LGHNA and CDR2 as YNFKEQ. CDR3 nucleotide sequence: TGTGCCAGCAGCCAAGATCCGAGGAGCTCCTACGAGCAGTACTTC. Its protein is CASSQDPRSSYEQYF.

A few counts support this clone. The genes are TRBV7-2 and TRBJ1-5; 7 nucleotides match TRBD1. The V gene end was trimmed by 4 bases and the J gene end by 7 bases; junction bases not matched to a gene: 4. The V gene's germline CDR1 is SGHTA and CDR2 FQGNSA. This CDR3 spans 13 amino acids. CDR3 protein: CASSSRGQQPQHF. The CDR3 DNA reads TGTGCCAGCAGCTCGAGGGGGCAACAGCCCCAGCATTTT.

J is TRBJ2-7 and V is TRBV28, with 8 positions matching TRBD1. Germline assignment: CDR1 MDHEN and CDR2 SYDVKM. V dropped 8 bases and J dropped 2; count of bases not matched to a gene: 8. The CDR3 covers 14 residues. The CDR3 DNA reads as TGTGCCAGCCTCAGCTCGGACAGGGCCTACGAGCAGTACTTC. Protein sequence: CASLSSDRAYEQYF. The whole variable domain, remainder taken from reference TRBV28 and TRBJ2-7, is DVKVTQSSRYLVKRTGEKVFLECVQDMDHENMFWYRQDPGLGLRLIYFSYDVKMKEKGDIPEGYSVSREKKERFSLILESASTNQTSMYLCASLSSDRAYEQYFGPGTRLTVT.

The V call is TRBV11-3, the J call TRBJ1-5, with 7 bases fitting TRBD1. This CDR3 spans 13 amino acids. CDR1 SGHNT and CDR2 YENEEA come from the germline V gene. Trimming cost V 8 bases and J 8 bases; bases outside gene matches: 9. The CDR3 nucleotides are TGTGCCAGCCACAACAGGGGCGGGGAGCCCCAGCATTTT. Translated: CASHNRGGEPQHF.

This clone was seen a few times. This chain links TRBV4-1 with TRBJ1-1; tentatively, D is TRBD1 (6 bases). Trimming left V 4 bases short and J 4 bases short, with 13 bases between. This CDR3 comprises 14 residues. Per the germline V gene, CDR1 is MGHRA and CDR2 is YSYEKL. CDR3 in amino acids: CASSRLSGATEAFF. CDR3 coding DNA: TGCGCCAGCAGCCGCCTCTCGGGGGCCACTGAAGCTTTCTTT.

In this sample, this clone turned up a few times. DNA of the CDR3: TGTGCCAGCAGTGAAGACCAACAGTTTAGTTCACCCCTCCACTTT. Protein: CASSEDQQFSSPLHF. The chain combines TRBV2 with TRBJ1-6, with D uncertain. The ends were cut back, 1 base at V and 9 bases at J, with 13 bases in the middle. The CDR3 contains 15 residues. Germline V gene lookup returns CDR1 SNHLY and CDR2 FYNNEI.

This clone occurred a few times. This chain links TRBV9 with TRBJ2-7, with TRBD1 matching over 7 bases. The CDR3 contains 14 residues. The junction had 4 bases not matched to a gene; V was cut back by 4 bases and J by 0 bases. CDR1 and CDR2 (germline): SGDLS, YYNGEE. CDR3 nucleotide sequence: TGTGCCAGCAGCATGACAGGGAACTCCTACGAGCAGTACTTC. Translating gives CASSMTGNSYEQYF.